This T cell receptor (gamma chain) was sequenced during a study of Vδ1+ human thymocytes. Study-level findings and limits: Thymic TRG and TRD repertoires appeared highly polyclonal.

Germline V gives CDR1 GITISATS, CDR2 ISYDGTV (reference sequence). With V trimmed by 3 bases and J by 5 bases, 3 bases remained unmatched. This CDR3 contains 13 residues. This clone was recorded a few times. What it binds is unknown. RNA was extracted from the cells and then reverse transcribed. CDR3 amplicons came from multiplex PCR with pooled V-gene forward and constant-region reverse primers. TCRdb re-processed the multiplex PCR reads using CATT. The sample includes about 36,000 gamma-chain clones, 20% to 25% of them seen just once. The origin of this receptor is a girl under three years old who had congenital heart surgery. The rearrangement uses TRGV9 and TRGJP2. Sequencing was done on a sample of Vdelta1+ gamma-delta thymocytes from the thymus. Subset meaning: FACS-sorted CD3+ TCRalphabeta- TCRVdelta1+ TCRVdelta2- thymocytes. CDR3 bases: TGTGCCTTGTGGGAGCCGAGTGATTGGATCAAGACGTTT. It specifies CALWEPSDWIKTF.